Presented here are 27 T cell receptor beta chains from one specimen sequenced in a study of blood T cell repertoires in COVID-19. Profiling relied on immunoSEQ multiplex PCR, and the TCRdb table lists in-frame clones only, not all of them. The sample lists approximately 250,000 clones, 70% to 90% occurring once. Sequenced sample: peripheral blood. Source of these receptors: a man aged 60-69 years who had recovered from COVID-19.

CDR3 sequence: CASSYTGTSGVEQFF. The CDR3 nucleotides are TGTGCCAGCAGTTACACCGGGACTAGCGGGGTTGAGCAGTTCTTC. V is TRBV6-5 and J is TRBJ2-1; 13 bases match TRBD2. Germline CDR1 is MNHEY and CDR2 is SVGAGI. There are 15 residues in the CDR3. J was trimmed by 9 bases and V by 2 bases; bases with no gene match: 4.

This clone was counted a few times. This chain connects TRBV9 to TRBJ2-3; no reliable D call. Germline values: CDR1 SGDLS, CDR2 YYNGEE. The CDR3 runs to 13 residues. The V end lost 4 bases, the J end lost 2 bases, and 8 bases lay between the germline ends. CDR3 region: CASSLNPTDTQYF. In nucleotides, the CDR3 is TGTGCCAGCAGCCTAAACCCCACAGATACGCAGTATTTT. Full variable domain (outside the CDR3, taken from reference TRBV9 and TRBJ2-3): DSGVTQTPKHLITATGQRVTLRCSPRSGDLSVYWYQQSLDQGLQFLIQYYNGEERAKGNILERFSAQQFPDLHSELNLSSLELGDSALYFCASSLNPTDTQYFGPGTRLTVL.

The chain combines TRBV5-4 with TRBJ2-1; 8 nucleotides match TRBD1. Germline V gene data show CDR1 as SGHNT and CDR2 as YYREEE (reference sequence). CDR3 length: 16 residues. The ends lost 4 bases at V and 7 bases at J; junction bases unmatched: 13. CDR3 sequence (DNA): TGTGCCAGCAGCCCCCCCCCGCAGGGGGCTGGGAATGAGCAGTTCTTC. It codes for CASSPPPQGAGNEQFF.

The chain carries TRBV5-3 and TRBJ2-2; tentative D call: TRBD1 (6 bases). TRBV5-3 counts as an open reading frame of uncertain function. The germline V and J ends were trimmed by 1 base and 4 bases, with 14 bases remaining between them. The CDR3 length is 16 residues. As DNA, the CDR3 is TGTGCCAGAAGCTTGCTTCGGCAGGGGACCACCGGGGAGCTGTTTTTT. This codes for CARSLLRQGTTGELFF.

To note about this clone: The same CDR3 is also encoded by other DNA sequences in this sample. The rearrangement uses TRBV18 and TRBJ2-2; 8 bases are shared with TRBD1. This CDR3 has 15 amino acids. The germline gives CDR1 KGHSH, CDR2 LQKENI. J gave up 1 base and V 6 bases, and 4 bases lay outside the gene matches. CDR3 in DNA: TGTGCCAGCTCCCAAGGACAGGGGAACACCGGGGAGCTGTTTTTT. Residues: CASSQGQGNTGELFF.

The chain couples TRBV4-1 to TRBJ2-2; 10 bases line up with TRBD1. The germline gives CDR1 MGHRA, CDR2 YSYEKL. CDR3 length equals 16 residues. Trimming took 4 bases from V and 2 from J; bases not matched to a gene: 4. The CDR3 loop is CASSPGTGVNTGELFF. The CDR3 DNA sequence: TGCGCCAGCAGCCCGGGGACAGGGGTTAACACCGGGGAGCTGTTTTTT.

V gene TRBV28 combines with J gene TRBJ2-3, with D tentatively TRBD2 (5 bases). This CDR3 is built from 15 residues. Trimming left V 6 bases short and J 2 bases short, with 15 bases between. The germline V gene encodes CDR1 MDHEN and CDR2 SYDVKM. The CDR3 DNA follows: TGTGCCAGCAGAAACGCCGGGAAAAACACAGATACGCAGTATTTT. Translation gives CASRNAGKNTDTQYF.

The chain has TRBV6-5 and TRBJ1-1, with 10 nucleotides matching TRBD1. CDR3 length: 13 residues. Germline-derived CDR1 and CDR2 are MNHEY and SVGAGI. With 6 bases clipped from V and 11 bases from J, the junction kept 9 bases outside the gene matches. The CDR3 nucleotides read TGTGCCAGCAGCCCGGGACAGGGGAGGATCGCTTTCTTT. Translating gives CASSPGQGRIAFF.

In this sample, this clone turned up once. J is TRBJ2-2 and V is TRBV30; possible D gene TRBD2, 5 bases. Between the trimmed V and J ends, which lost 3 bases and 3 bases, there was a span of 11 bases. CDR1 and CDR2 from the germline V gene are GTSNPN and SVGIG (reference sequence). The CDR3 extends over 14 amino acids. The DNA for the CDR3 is TGTGCCTGGAGGGACTTCTCGGACACCGGGGAGCTGTTTTTT. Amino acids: CAWRDFSDTGELFF.

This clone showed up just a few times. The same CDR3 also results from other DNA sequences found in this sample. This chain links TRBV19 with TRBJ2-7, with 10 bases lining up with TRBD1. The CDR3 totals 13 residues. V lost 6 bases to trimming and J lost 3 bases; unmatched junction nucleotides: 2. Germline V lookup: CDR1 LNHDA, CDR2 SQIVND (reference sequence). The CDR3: CASRRTGGYEQYF. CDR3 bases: TGTGCCAGTAGGCGGACAGGGGGCTACGAGCAGTACTTC.

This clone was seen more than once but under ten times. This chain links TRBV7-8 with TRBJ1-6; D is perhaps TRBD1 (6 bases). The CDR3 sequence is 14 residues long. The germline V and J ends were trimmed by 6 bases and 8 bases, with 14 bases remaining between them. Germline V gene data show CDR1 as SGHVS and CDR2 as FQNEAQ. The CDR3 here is CASRTRGGYSPLHF. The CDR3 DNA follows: TGTGCCAGCAGAACTCGAGGGGGTTATTCACCCCTCCACTTT.

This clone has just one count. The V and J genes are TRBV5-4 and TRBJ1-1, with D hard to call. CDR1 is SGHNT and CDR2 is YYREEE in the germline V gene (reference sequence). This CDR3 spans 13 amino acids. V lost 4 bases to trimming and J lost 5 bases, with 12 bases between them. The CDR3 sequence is CASSLPSRTEAFF. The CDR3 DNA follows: TGTGCCAGCAGCCTGCCCTCGAGGACTGAAGCTTTCTTT.

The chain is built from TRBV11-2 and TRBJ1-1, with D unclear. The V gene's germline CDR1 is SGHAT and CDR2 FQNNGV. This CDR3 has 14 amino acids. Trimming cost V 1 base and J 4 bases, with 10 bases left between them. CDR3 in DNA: TGTGCCAGCAGCTTAGTGCCACGGGGCACTGAAGCTTTCTTT. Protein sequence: CASSLVPRGTEAFF.

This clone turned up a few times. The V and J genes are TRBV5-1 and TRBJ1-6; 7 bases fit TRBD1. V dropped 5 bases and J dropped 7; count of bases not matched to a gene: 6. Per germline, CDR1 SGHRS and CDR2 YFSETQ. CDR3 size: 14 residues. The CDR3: CASRRDSLNSPLHF. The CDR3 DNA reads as TGCGCCAGCAGAAGGGACAGCTTAAATTCACCCCTCCACTTT.

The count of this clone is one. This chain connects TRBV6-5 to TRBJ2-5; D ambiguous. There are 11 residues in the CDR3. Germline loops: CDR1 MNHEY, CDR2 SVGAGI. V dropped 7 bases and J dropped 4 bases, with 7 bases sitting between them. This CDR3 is CASTQSETQYF. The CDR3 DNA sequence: TGTGCCAGCACCCAGTCAGAGACCCAGTACTTC.

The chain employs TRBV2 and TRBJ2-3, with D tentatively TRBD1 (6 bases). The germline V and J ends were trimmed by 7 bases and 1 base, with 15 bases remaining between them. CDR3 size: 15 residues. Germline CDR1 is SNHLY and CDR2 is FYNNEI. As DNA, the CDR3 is TGTGCCAGCACCGACTCAGGGGACGGCACAGATACGCAGTATTTT. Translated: CASTDSGDGTDTQYF.

The CDR3 spells CASSLNTNTGELFF. CDR3 nucleotide sequence: TGTGCCAGCAGCTTAAATACGAACACCGGGGAGCTGTTTTTT. The chain employs TRBV7-8 and TRBJ2-2; unclear D gene. CDR1 is SGHVS and CDR2 is FQNEAQ in the germline V gene. CDR3 length: 14 amino acids. Between the trimmed V and J ends, which lost 2 bases and 0 bases, there was a span of 4 bases.

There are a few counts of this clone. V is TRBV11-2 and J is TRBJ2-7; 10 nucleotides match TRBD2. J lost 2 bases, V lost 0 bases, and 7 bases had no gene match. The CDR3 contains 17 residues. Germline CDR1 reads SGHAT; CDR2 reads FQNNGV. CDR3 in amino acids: CASSLDSGTSATYEQYF. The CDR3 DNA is TGTGCCAGCAGCTTAGACTCCGGGACTAGCGCGACCTACGAGCAGTACTTC.

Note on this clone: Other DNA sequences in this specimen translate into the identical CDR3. CDR3: CSATDNEQFF. The CDR3 DNA sequence: TGCAGTGCTACCGACAATGAGCAGTTCTTC. The chain carries TRBV20-1 and TRBJ2-1, with D unclear. Trimming removed 4 bases from V and 5 bases from J, with 3 bases in between. The CDR3 extends over 10 amino acids. Looked up from germline, CDR1 is DFQATT and CDR2 is SNEGSKA (reference sequence).

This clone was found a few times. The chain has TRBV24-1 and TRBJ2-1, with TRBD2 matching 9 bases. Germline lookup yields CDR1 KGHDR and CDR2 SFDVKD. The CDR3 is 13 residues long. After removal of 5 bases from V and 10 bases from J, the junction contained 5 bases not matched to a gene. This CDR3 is CATSGTSVREQFF. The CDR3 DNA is TGTGCCACCAGTGGGACTAGCGTTCGGGAGCAGTTCTTC.

CDR3: CASSPPPGQGSYGYTF. CDR3 coding DNA: TGTGCCAGCAGCCCTCCCCCGGGACAGGGTAGCTATGGCTACACCTTC. The V gene is TRBV7-2, the J gene TRBJ1-2, with 9 bases aligning to TRBD1. CDR3 length: 16 amino acids. CDR1 and CDR2 from the germline V gene are SGHTA and FQGNSA. J gave up 4 bases and V 5 bases, and 11 bases lay outside the gene matches.

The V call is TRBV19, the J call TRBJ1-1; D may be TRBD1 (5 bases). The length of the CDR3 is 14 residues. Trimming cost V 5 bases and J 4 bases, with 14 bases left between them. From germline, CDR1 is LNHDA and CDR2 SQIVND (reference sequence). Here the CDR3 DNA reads TGTGCCAGTAGTGGCCAGGGCAAGCTCACTGAAGCTTTCTTT. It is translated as CASSGQGKLTEAFF.

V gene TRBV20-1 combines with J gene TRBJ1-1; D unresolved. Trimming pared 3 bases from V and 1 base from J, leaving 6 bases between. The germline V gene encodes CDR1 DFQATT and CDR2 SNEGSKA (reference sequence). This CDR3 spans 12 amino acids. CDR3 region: CSASWQNTEAFF. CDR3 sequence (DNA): TGCAGTGCTAGTTGGCAGAACACTGAAGCTTTCTTT.

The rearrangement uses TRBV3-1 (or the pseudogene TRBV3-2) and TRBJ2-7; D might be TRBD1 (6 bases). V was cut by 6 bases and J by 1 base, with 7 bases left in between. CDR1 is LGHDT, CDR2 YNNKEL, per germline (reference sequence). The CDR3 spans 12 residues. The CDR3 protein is CASRQGSYEQYF. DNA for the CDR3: TGTGCCAGCAGACAGGGATCCTACGAGCAGTACTTC.

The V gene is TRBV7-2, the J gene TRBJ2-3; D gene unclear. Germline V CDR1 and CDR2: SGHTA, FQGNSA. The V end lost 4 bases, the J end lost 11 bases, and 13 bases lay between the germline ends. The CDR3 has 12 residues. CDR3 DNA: TGTGCCAGCAGCTCCCTAGGCTTTATGCAGTATTTT. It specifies CASSSLGFMQYF.

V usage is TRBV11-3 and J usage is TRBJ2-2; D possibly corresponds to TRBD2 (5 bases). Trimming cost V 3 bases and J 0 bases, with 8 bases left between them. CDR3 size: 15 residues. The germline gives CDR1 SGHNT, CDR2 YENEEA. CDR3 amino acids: CASSFRGTNTGELFF. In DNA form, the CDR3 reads TGTGCCAGCAGCTTTCGGGGAACGAACACCGGGGAGCTGTTTTTT.

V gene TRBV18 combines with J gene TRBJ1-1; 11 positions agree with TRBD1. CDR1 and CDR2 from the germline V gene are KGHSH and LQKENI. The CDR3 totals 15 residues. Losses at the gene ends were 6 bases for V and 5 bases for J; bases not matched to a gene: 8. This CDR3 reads CASSTTGQGGTEAFF. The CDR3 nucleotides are TGTGCCAGCTCCACCACGGGACAGGGGGGAACTGAAGCTTTCTTT.